These T cell receptor beta chains were read from a single sample in a study of monozygotic twins with cystic fibrosis. Assay used: immunoSEQ multiplex PCR; TCRdb lists only in-frame clones, some missing. The data show roughly 24,000 clones, with approximately 97% seen just once and about 0.15% held by the top ten. Source material: blood. The source of these receptors is a girl aged 10-17 years with cystic fibrosis. CDR3s include the opening cysteine and the closing phenylalanine or tryptophan. Each record gives: clone size, V gene, D gene, J gene, CDR3 protein, CDR3 DNA. A D gene is named only where the DNA matches it firmly. Expanded clones are given a class, and other clones once, few, many or no size at all.

once	TRBV28	.	TRBJ1-5	CASGGESGNQPQHF	TGTGCCAGCGGTGGGGAGAGCGGCAATCAGCCCCAGCATTTT
.	TRBV18	.	TRBJ1-3	CASSPTTVGVNTIYF	TGTGCCAGCTCACCGACGACAGTTGGGGTAAACACCATATATTTT
.	TRBV18	.	TRBJ2-3	CASSPQADTQYF	TGTGCCAGCTCACCACAGGCAGATACGCAGTATTTT
.	TRBV5-4	TRBD1	TRBJ1-2	CASSNRGIDYGYTF	TGTGCCAGCAGCAACAGGGGGATTGACTATGGCTACACCTTC
.	TRBV27	TRBD1	TRBJ1-5	CASSPTGQYSNQPQHF	TGTGCCAGCAGCCCCACGGGACAGTATAGCAATCAGCCCCAGCATTTT
.	TRBV2	TRBD2	TRBJ2-3	CASSEAGLAGEDTQYF	TGTGCCAGCAGTGAAGCGGGGCTAGCGGGAGAAGATACGCAGTATTTT
.	TRBV25-1	.	TRBJ2-1	CASSDVGPGYNEQFF	TGTGCCAGCAGTGACGTGGGACCCGGCTACAATGAGCAGTTCTTC
.	TRBV28	.	TRBJ2-7	CASSQGRLRHKYEQYF	TGTGCCAGCAGTCAGGGGCGACTACGCCACAAATACGAGCAGTACTTC
.	TRBV7-8	.	TRBJ2-5	CASSSSGEVETQYF	TGTGCCAGCAGCTCCTCCGGGGAGGTGGAGACCCAGTACTTC
.	TRBV7-9	TRBD2	TRBJ2-1	CASSSSGGRARSSYNEQFF	TGTGCCAGCAGCTCCTCTGGCGGGAGGGCCAGGAGCTCCTACAATGAGCAGTTCTTC
.	TRBV2	.	TRBJ2-7	CASRVPRDKIYEQYF	TGTGCCAGCAGGGTCCCCCGGGACAAGATCTACGAGCAGTACTTC
.	TRBV18	TRBD1	TRBJ1-1	CASSSTGGTEAFF	TGTGCCAGCTCATCGACAGGGGGTACTGAAGCTTTCTTT
.	TRBV28	.	TRBJ1-5	CASRYDTDPQHF	TGTGCCAGCAGATATGACACGGACCCCCAGCATTTT
.	TRBV7-2	.	TRBJ2-4	CASSLYYSDIQYF	TGTGCCAGCAGCTTATACTATAGCGACATTCAGTACTTC
.	TRBV5-1	.	TRBJ1-1	CASSLADTEAFF	TGCGCCAGCAGCTTAGCGGACACTGAAGCTTTCTTT
.	TRBV6-5	.	TRBJ2-1	CASSSGPPFRNEQFF	TGTGCCAGCAGTTCAGGACCCCCCTTTCGGAATGAGCAGTTCTTC
.	TRBV7-2	.	TRBJ2-7	CASSSTGFSYEQYF	TGTGCCAGCAGCTCTACAGGGTTCTCCTACGAGCAGTACTTC
.	TRBV5-6	.	TRBJ2-1	CASSFGDTPVKFF	TGTGCCAGCAGCTTCGGGGACACCCCTGTGAAGTTCTTC
.	TRBV15	TRBD2	TRBJ2-1	CATSSPIAGARRNEQFF	TGTGCCACCAGCAGCCCAATAGCGGGAGCTCGGCGAAATGAGCAGTTCTTC
.	TRBV10-2	.	TRBJ1-1	CASSLRGTNTEAFF	TGCGCCAGCAGCCTAAGGGGTACTAACACTGAAGCTTTCTTT
.	TRBV2	TRBD1	TRBJ1-4	CASSGSPQGTVNEKLFF	TGTGCCAGCAGTGGTTCTCCTCAAGGGACAGTGAATGAAAAACTGTTTTTT
.	TRBV9	TRBD1	TRBJ1-2	CASSVATQGYYGYTF	TGTGCCAGCAGCGTAGCGACACAGGGGTACTATGGCTACACCTTC
.	TRBV5-1	.	TRBJ1-1	CASSLGAAEAFF	TGCGCCAGCAGCTTGGGGGCGGCTGAAGCTTTCTTT
.	TRBV18	TRBD1	TRBJ1-4	CASSPVPRTGLEKLFF	TGTGCCAGCTCACCGGTTCCCCGGACAGGATTAGAAAAACTGTTTTTT
.	TRBV29-1	.	TRBJ1-2	CSAGMDYGYTF	TGCAGCGCAGGGATGGACTATGGCTACACCTTC
.	TRBV5-6	.	TRBJ1-4	CASSFGLTNEKLFF	TGTGCCAGCAGCTTCGGTTTAACTAATGAAAAACTGTTTTTT
.	TRBV29-1	TRBD1	TRBJ1-2	CSVEDWDRGPRNYGYTF	TGCAGCGTTGAAGATTGGGACAGGGGTCCTCGGAACTATGGCTACACCTTC